Listed here is a single TCR beta chain. Its antigen is unknown. These data originate in a study of cytomegalovirus exposure and HLA in healthy donors. Study conclusions and caveats: Association with HLA alleles at 0.05 false discovery rate was found for around 17,000 TCR beta sequences in a later analysis. Reportedly, HLA-A and HLA-B alleles of most subjects were accurately predicted from TCR beta. Both high specificity and high sensitivity reportedly marked the classifier's diagnosis of cytomegalovirus status. In an earlier analysis, in 620 or so donors, most V segments appeared productive either ~87% or ~30% of the time.

PCR primers comprised 60 Vbeta and 13 Jbeta primers. TCRdb keeps only in-frame clones here, not all; method: immunoSEQ multiplex PCR. Found here are about 200,000 clones, around 80% of them singletons; the top ten hold 3.5% to 5%. This CDR3 has 13 amino acids. The V gene's germline CDR1 is LGHNA and CDR2 YNFKEQ. J lost 5 bases, V lost 0 bases, and 0 bases had no gene match. The chain couples TRBV4-2 to TRBJ2-7; 8 bases are a match to TRBD1. Specimen: PBMCs. The sequence came from a woman in her 30s in good health and CMV-seropositive. In nucleotides, the CDR3 is TGTGCCAGCAGCCAAGACAGGGGGCACGAGCAGTACTTC. The encoded protein is CASSQDRGHEQYF.